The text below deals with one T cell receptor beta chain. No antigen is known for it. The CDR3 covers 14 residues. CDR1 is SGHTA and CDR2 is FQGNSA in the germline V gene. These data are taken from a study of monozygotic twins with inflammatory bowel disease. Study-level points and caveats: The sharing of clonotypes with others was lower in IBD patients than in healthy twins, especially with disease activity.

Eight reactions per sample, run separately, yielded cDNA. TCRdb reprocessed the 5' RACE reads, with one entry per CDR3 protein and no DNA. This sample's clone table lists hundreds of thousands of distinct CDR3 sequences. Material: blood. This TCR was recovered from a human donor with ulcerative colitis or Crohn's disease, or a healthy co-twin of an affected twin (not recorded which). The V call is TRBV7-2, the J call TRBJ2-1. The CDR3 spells CASSLVRTNNEQFF.